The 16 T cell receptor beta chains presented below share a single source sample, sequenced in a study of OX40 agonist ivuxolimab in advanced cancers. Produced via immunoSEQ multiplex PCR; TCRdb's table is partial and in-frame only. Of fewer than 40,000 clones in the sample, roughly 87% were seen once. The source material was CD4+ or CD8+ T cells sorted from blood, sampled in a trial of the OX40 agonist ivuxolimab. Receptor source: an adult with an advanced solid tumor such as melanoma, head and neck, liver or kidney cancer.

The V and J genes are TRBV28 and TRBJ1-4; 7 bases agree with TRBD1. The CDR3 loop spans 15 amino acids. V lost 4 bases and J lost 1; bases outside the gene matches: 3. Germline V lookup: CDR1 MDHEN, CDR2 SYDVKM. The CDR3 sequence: CASSSAGGTNEKLFF. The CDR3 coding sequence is TGTGCCAGCAGTTCCGCAGGGGGAACTAATGAAAAACTGTTTTTT.

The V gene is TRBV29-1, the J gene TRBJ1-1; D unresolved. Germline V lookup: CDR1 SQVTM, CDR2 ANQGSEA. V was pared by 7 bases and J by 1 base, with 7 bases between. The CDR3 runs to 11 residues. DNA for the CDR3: TGCAGCGATACGGGGAACACTGAAGCTTTCTTT. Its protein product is CSDTGNTEAFF.

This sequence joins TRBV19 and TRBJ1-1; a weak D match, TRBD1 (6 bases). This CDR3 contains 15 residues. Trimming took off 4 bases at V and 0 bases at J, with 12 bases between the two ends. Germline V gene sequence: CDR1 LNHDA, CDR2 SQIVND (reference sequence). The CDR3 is CASSKKTGLNTEAFF. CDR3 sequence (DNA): TGTGCCAGTAGTAAAAAGACAGGATTGAACACTGAAGCTTTCTTT.

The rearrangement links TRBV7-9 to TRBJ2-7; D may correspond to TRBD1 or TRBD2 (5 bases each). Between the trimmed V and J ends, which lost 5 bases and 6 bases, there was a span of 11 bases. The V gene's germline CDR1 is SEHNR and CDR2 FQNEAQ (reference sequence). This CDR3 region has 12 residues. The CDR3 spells CASSLSGTEQYF. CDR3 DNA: TGTGCCAGCAGCCTGTCGGGGACCGAGCAGTACTTC.

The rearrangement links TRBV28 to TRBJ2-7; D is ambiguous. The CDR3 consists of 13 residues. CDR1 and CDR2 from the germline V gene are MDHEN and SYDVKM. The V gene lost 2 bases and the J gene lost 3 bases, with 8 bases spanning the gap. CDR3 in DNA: TGTGCCAGCAGTTTAGACTTCTACTACGAGCAGTACTTC. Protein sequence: CASSLDFYYEQYF.

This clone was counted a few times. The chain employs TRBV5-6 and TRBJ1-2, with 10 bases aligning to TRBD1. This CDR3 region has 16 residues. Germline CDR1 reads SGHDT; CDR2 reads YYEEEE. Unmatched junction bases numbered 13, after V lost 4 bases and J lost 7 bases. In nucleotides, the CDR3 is TGTGCCAGCAGCCGCAGCCTCGACAGGGGGCAGGGTGGCTACACCTTC. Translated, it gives CASSRSLDRGQGGYTF. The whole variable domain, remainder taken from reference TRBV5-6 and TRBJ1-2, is DAGVTQSPTHLIKTRGQQVTLRCSPKSGHDTVSWYQQALGQGPQFIFQYYEEEERQRGNFPDRFSGHQFPNYSSELNVNALLLGDSALYLCASSRSLDRGQGGYTFGSGTRLTVV.

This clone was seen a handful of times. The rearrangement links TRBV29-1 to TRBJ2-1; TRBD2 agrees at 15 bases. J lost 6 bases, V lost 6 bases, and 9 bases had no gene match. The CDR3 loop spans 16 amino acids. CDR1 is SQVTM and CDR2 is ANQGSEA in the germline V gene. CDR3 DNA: TGCAGCGTCGGACTAGCGGGAGGGCCATCTGGCAATGAGCAGTTCTTC. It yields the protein CSVGLAGGPSGNEQFF.

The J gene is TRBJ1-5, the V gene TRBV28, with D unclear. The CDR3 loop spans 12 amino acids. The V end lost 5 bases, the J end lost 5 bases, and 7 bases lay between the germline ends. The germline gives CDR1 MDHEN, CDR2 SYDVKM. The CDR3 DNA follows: TGTGCCAGCAGTGGGAGGTATCAGCCCCAGCATTTT. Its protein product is CASSGRYQPQHF. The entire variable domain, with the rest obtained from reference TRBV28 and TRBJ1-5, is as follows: DVKVTQSSRYLVKRTGEKVFLECVQDMDHENMFWYRQDPGLGLRLIYFSYDVKMKEKGDIPEGYSVSREKKERFSLILESASTNQTSMYLCASSGRYQPQHFGDGTRLSIL.

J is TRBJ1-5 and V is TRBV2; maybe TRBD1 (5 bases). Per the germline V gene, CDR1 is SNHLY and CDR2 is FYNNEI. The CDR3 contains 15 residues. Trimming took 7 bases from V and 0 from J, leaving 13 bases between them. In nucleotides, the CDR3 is TGTGCCAGCATGGGGACCTACAATAGCAATCAGCCCCAGCATTTT. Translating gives CASMGTYNSNQPQHF.

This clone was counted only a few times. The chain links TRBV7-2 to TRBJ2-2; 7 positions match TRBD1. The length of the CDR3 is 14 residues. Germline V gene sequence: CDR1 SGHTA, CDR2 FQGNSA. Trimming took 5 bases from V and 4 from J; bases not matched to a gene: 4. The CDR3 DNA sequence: TGTGCCAGCAGCCCGGGACAGCGCACCGGGGAGCTGTTTTTT. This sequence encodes CASSPGQRTGELFF. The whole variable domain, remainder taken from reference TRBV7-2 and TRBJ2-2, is GAGVSQSPSNKVTEKGKDVELRCDPISGHTALYWYRQSLGQGLEFLIYFQGNSAPDKSGLPSDRFSAERTGGSVSTLTIQRTQQEDSAVYLCASSPGQRTGELFFGEGSRLTVL.

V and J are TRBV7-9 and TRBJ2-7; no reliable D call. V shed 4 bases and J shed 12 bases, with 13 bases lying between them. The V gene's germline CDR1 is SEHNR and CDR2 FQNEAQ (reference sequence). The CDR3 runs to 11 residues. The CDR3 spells CASSSRGSLYF. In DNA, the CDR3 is TGTGCCAGCAGCTCCCGTGGGTCACTGTACTTC.

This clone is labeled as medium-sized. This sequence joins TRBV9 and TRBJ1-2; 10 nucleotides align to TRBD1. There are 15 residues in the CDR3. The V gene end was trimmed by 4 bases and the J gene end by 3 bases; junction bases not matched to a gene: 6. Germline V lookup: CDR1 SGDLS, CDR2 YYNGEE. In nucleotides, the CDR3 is TGTGCCAGCAGCCCCCGACAGGGGGCGGACTATGGCTACACCTTC. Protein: CASSPRQGADYGYTF.

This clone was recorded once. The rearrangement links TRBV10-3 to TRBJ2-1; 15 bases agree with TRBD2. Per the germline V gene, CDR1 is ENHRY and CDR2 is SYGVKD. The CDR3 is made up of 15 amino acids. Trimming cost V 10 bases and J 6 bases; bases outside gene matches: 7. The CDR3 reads CATTGTSGRSNEQFF. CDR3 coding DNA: TGTGCCACGACGGGGACTAGCGGGAGGTCCAATGAGCAGTTCTTC.

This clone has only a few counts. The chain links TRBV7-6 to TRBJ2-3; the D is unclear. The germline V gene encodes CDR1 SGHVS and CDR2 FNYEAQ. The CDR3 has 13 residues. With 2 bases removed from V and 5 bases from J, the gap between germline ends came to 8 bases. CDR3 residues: CASSLNDGDTQYF. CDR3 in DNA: TGTGCCAGCAGCTTAAACGACGGAGATACGCAGTATTTT. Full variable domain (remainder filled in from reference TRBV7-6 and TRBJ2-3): GAGVSQSPRYKVTKRGQDVALRCDPISGHVSLYWYRQALGQGPEFLTYFNYEAQQDKSGLPNDRFSAERPEGSISTLTIQRTEQRDSAMYRCASSLNDGDTQYFGPGTRLTVL.

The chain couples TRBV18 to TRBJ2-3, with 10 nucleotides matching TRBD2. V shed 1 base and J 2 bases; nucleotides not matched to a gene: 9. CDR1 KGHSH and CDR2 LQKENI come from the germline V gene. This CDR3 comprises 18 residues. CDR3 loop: CASSPLATSGVYTDTQYF. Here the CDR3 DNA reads TGTGCCAGCTCACCACTTGCCACTAGCGGGGTTTACACAGATACGCAGTATTTT.

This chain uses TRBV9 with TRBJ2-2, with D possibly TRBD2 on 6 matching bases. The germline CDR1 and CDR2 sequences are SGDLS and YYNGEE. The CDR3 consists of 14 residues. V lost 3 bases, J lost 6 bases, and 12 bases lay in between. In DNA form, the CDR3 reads TGTGCCAGCAGCGGACTAGTAGATCCCGGGGAGCTGTTTTTT. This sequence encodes CASSGLVDPGELFF.